A selection of T cell receptor beta chains follows, all from one sample in a study of blood T cells in healthy people across ages. One entry per CDR3 protein, called by TCRdb with MiXCR from the 5' RACE reads. The table shows hundreds of thousands of distinct CDR3 sequences, with about 48% occurring only once. Sequenced: blood. The receptors come from an elderly man in good health. CDR3s include the opening cysteine and the closing phenylalanine or tryptophan. The order of the fields is V gene, clone size, D gene, J gene, CDR3 protein, CDR3 DNA. The D gene is left open where the match is weak. Size is stated for part of the rows, as once, few or many counts, or as a class when the clone is expanded.

>TRBV27|few|TRBD1|TRBJ2-4
CASSPLDRAKNIQYF
TGTGCCAGCAGTCCCTTGGACAGGGCCAAAAACATTCAGTACTTC
>TRBV9|NA|NA|TRBJ2-1
CASSPRTGNEQFF
TGTGCCAGCAGCCCTCGGACGGGGAATGAGCAGTTCTTC
>TRBV7-2|NA|NA|TRBJ2-7
CASIPSSGLRTYEQYF
TGTGCCAGCATCCCTTCCTCGGGGCTACGAACCTACGAGCAGTACTTC
>TRBV7-9|NA|TRBD1|TRBJ1-4
CASSPRGAGGNEKLFF
TGTGCCAGCAGCCCCCGGGGGGCAGGGGGTAATGAAAAACTGTTTTTT
>TRBV3-1|NA|TRBD2|TRBJ2-1
CASSQEPAGGNNEQFF
TGTGCCAGCAGCCAAGAACCAGCGGGAGGAAACAATGAGCAGTTCTTC
>TRBV6-1|NA|NA|TRBJ1-6
CASSPKPGADNSPLHF
TGTGCCAGCAGTCCGAAGCCCGGGGCCGATAATTCACCCCTCCACTTT
>TRBV15|NA|NA|TRBJ1-1
CATSRPGAAYTEAFF
TGTGCCACCAGCAGACCCGGTGCGGCGTACACTGAAGCTTTCTTT
>TRBV11-2|NA|NA|TRBJ2-6
CASSYGTANVLTF
TGTGCCAGCAGCTACGGGACAGCCAACGTCCTGACTTTC
>TRBV16|few|NA|TRBJ2-6
CASSQSPLANVLTF
TGTGCCAGCAGCCAATCACCTTTAGCCAACGTCCTGACTTTC
>TRBV7-8|many|NA|TRBJ2-5
CASSPPLADSGGTQYF
TGTGCCAGCAGCCCTCCACTGGCGGACTCTGGGGGGACCCAGTACTTC
>TRBV25-1|NA|TRBD2|TRBJ2-3
CASSLLAGAGDTQYF
TGTGCCAGCAGCCTTCTAGCGGGAGCGGGTGATACGCAGTATTTT
>TRBV6-1|NA|NA|TRBJ1-1
CASRDASNTEAFF
TGTGCCAGCAGGGACGCCAGCAACACTGAAGCTTTCTTT
>TRBV5-1|NA|NA|TRBJ2-3
CASSWGRLGTDTQYF
TGCGCCAGCAGCTGGGGGAGGTTAGGCACAGATACGCAGTATTTT
>TRBV3-1|NA|NA|TRBJ2-7
CASSQDLTAKWDYEQYF
TGTGCCAGCAGCCAAGATCTAACGGCTAAGTGGGACTACGAGCAGTACTTC
>TRBV11-2|few|NA|TRBJ2-5
CASSLRITSRLGETQYF
TGTGCCAGCAGCTTAAGGATCACTAGTAGGTTGGGAGAGACCCAGTACTTC
>TRBV5-1|NA|TRBD2|TRBJ2-1
CASSLPWEREDYNEQFF
TGCGCCAGCAGCTTACCTTGGGAGCGGGAGGACTACAATGAGCAGTTCTTC
>TRBV10-3|once|NA|TRBJ2-3
CAIRPVDKLASLTDTQYF
TGTGCCATCAGACCCGTGGATAAGCTAGCGAGTTTAACAGATACGCAGTATTTT
>TRBV10-3|many|NA|TRBJ1-6
CAIREQLDQNSPLHF
TGTGCCATCAGAGAACAACTCGACCAGAATTCACCCCTCCACTTT
>TRBV2|NA|NA|TRBJ1-1
CASRRFPQGYTEAFF
TGTGCCAGCCGACGTTTTCCCCAGGGCTACACTGAAGCTTTCTTT
>TRBV27|NA|TRBD1|TRBJ1-2
CASSPRTDRPYGYTF
TGTGCCAGCAGTCCTCGGACGGACAGGCCCTATGGCTACACCTTC
>TRBV2|NA|NA|TRBJ2-1
CASSEAATGTYNEQFF
TGTGCCAGCAGTGAAGCCGCGACCGGGACCTACAATGAGCAGTTCTTC
>TRBV20-1|NA|NA|TRBJ2-3
CSATQPPISTDTQYF
TGCAGTGCCACACAACCCCCGATAAGCACAGATACGCAGTATTTT
>TRBV7-9|once|TRBD2|TRBJ2-7
CASTESGIEGYEQYF
TGTGCCAGCACCGAGAGCGGGATCGAGGGTTACGAGCAGTACTTC
>TRBV6-5|NA|NA|TRBJ2-7
CASSYSTGTYYEQYF
TGTGCCAGCAGTTACTCAACCGGGACCTATTACGAGCAGTACTTC
>TRBV5-1|NA|NA|TRBJ2-7
CASNQDNSYEQYF
TGCGCCAGCAACCAGGACAACTCCTACGAGCAGTACTTC